Listed below are T cell receptor beta chains from one sample, sequenced in a study of blood T cell repertoires in COVID-19. Using immunoSEQ multiplex PCR, the repertoire was profiled, and TCRdb retains in-frame clones only, with some absent. Counted here are tens of thousands of clones, roughly 86% occurring once; the ten biggest clones make up 10% to 15%. Source material: peripheral blood. All receptors derive from a man between 65 and 85 years old with active COVID-19. Each CDR3 is given with its conserved first and last residue. Fields, in order: D gene, V gene, clone size, J gene, CDR3 protein, CDR3 DNA. D genes are given only for firm matches. For some rows the clone size is stated as once, few or many, or as a class when expanded; others skip it.

D gene: TRBD1
V gene: TRBV11-1
clone size: NA
J gene: TRBJ1-1
CDR3 protein: CASSLTGGTEAFF
CDR3 DNA: TGTGCCAGCAGCCTGACAGGGGGCACTGAAGCTTTCTTT

D gene: TRBD2
V gene: TRBV6-5
clone size: NA
J gene: TRBJ2-1
CDR3 protein: CASSSGAAYNEQFF
CDR3 DNA: TGTGCCAGCAGCAGCGGGGCCGCCTACAATGAGCAGTTCTTC

D gene: NA
V gene: TRBV6-2/TRBV6-3
clone size: NA
J gene: TRBJ2-1
CDR3 protein: CASSPNGPGVHEQFF
CDR3 DNA: TGTGCCAGCAGCCCAAACGGACCAGGGGTTCATGAGCAGTTCTTC

D gene: NA
V gene: TRBV11-3
clone size: NA
J gene: TRBJ1-1
CDR3 protein: CASSLGAEAFF
CDR3 DNA: TGTGCCAGCAGCTTAGGAGCTGAAGCTTTCTTT

D gene: TRBD1
V gene: TRBV6-2/TRBV6-3
clone size: NA
J gene: TRBJ2-7
CDR3 protein: CASSPDREQPRQQYF
CDR3 DNA: TGTGCCAGCAGTCCGGACAGGGAACAGCCCCGCCAGCAGTACTTC

D gene: NA
V gene: TRBV18
clone size: NA
J gene: TRBJ2-5
CDR3 protein: CASSLTSLKETQYF
CDR3 DNA: TGTGCCAGCTCACTAACTAGCTTGAAAGAGACCCAGTACTTC

D gene: TRBD1
V gene: TRBV9
clone size: NA
J gene: TRBJ1-1
CDR3 protein: CASSVGGQLNTEAFF
CDR3 DNA: TGTGCCAGCAGCGTAGGGGGACAGCTGAACACTGAAGCTTTCTTT

D gene: NA
V gene: TRBV7-9
clone size: NA
J gene: TRBJ2-3
CDR3 protein: CASRDKGTDTQYF
CDR3 DNA: TGTGCCAGCAGGGACAAGGGAACAGATACGCAGTATTTT

D gene: NA
V gene: TRBV24-1
clone size: NA
J gene: TRBJ1-4
CDR3 protein: CATSDSGGDEKLFF
CDR3 DNA: TGTGCCACCAGTGATTCCGGGGGAGATGAAAAACTGTTTTTT

D gene: TRBD1
V gene: TRBV5-5
clone size: NA
J gene: TRBJ1-1
CDR3 protein: CASSLGTGGGTEAFF
CDR3 DNA: TGTGCCAGCAGCTTGGGTACAGGGGGCGGCACTGAAGCTTTCTTT

D gene: NA
V gene: TRBV5-1
clone size: NA
J gene: TRBJ1-1
CDR3 protein: CASSTTGIGTEAFF
CDR3 DNA: TGCGCCAGCAGCACCACAGGGATTGGAACTGAAGCTTTCTTT

D gene: TRBD1
V gene: TRBV2
clone size: NA
J gene: TRBJ1-5
CDR3 protein: CASSDWTGYQPQHF
CDR3 DNA: TGTGCCAGCAGTGATTGGACAGGGTACCAGCCCCAGCATTTT

D gene: NA
V gene: TRBV5-1
clone size: NA
J gene: TRBJ1-2
CDR3 protein: CASSLTGTYGYTF
CDR3 DNA: TGCGCCAGCAGCTTGACAGGGACCTATGGCTACACCTTC

D gene: TRBD2
V gene: TRBV6-2/TRBV6-3
clone size: NA
J gene: TRBJ2-7
CDR3 protein: CASSYGTSDYYEQYF
CDR3 DNA: TGTGCCAGCAGTTACGGGACTAGCGACTACTACGAGCAGTACTTC

D gene: NA
V gene: TRBV6-5
clone size: NA
J gene: TRBJ1-1
CDR3 protein: CASSSAGGTEAFF
CDR3 DNA: TGTGCCAGCAGTAGCGCGGGGGGCACTGAAGCTTTCTTT

D gene: TRBD1
V gene: TRBV2
clone size: few
J gene: TRBJ1-6
CDR3 protein: CASSLGQGISPLHF
CDR3 DNA: TGTGCCAGCAGCCTCGGACAGGGGATCTCACCCCTCCACTTT

D gene: NA
V gene: TRBV18
clone size: NA
J gene: TRBJ1-2
CDR3 protein: CASSGTTNGANYGYTF
CDR3 DNA: TGTGCCAGCTCTGGGACAACAAATGGGGCTAACTATGGCTACACCTTC

D gene: TRBD2
V gene: TRBV18
clone size: NA
J gene: TRBJ2-2
CDR3 protein: CASSPTPVSGGTNTGELFF
CDR3 DNA: TGTGCCAGCTCACCTACGCCGGTCAGCGGGGGGACGAACACCGGGGAGCTGTTTTTT

D gene: TRBD1
V gene: TRBV6-2/TRBV6-3
clone size: NA
J gene: TRBJ2-7
CDR3 protein: CASSYSTGQYSYEQYF
CDR3 DNA: TGTGCCAGCAGTTACTCAACGGGACAGTACTCCTACGAGCAGTACTTC

D gene: NA
V gene: TRBV12-5
clone size: NA
J gene: TRBJ1-5
CDR3 protein: CASGERTNQPQHF
CDR3 DNA: TGTGCTAGTGGGGAGAGAACTAATCAGCCCCAGCATTTT

D gene: TRBD1
V gene: TRBV6-2/TRBV6-3
clone size: NA
J gene: TRBJ1-1
CDR3 protein: CASSDNSGGENTEAFF
CDR3 DNA: TGTGCCAGCAGTGACAATTCAGGGGGCGAGAACACTGAAGCTTTCTTT

D gene: TRBD1
V gene: TRBV7-8
clone size: NA
J gene: TRBJ2-7
CDR3 protein: CASSLETGVKIASYEQYF
CDR3 DNA: TGTGCCAGCAGCTTAGAGACAGGGGTAAAGATCGCTTCCTACGAGCAGTACTTC

D gene: NA
V gene: TRBV9
clone size: NA
J gene: TRBJ2-7
CDR3 protein: CASSVGAGAEGEQYF
CDR3 DNA: TGTGCCAGCAGCGTAGGCGCCGGCGCGGAAGGCGAGCAGTACTTC

D gene: NA
V gene: TRBV12-5
clone size: NA
J gene: TRBJ2-3
CDR3 protein: CASGPPYSTDTQYF
CDR3 DNA: TGTGCTAGTGGTCCCCCCTATAGCACAGATACGCAGTATTTT

D gene: NA
V gene: TRBV6-2/TRBV6-3
clone size: NA
J gene: TRBJ1-6
CDR3 protein: CASSRGIGNSPLHF
CDR3 DNA: TGTGCCAGCAGTAGAGGAATCGGGAATTCACCCCTCCACTTT

D gene: TRBD1
V gene: TRBV5-1
clone size: NA
J gene: TRBJ2-2
CDR3 protein: CASSSPDRAGELFF
CDR3 DNA: TGCGCCAGCAGCTCCCCGGACAGGGCCGGGGAGCTGTTTTTT

D gene: TRBD2
V gene: TRBV5-1
clone size: once
J gene: TRBJ2-1
CDR3 protein: CASSHTSGGPGEQFF
CDR3 DNA: TGCGCCAGCAGTCATACTAGCGGGGGGCCTGGGGAGCAGTTCTTC